This passage covers 10 T cell receptor beta chains from one sample sequenced in a study of blood T cell repertoires in COVID-19. Assay: immunoSEQ multiplex PCR; the TCRdb copy retains only in-frame clones and omits some. There are some 160,000 clones in the sample; about 83% occur only once, and more than 11% lies in the top ten. Sequencing was carried out using peripheral blood. The source is a woman of 80 years or more with acute or convalescent COVID-19.

The V gene is TRBV19, the J gene TRBJ2-1; D is unclear. CDR3 size: 12 residues. Germline values: CDR1 LNHDA, CDR2 SQIVND (reference sequence). V dropped 3 bases and J dropped 14 bases, with 14 bases sitting between them. CDR3 DNA sequence: TGTGCCAGTAGTATGGCGGCCGGATTGAAGTTCTTC. Amino acids: CASSMAAGLKFF. Supplemented by reference TRBV19 and TRBJ2-1, the full variable domain reads DGGITQSPKYLFRKEGQNVTLSCEQNLNHDAMYWYRQDPGQGLRLIYYSQIVNDFQKGDIAEGYSVSREKKESFPLTVTSAQKNPTAFYLCASSMAAGLKFFGPGTRLTVL.

The genes are TRBV30 and TRBJ2-3, with TRBD1 as a possible D gene (5 bases). The CDR3 is 14 amino acids. Trimming removed 0 bases from V and 2 bases from J, with 9 bases in between. Germline V lookup: CDR1 GTSNPN, CDR2 SVGIG (reference sequence). In DNA form, the CDR3 reads TGTGCCTGGAGTGTGCAGGGTTCCACAGATACGCAGTATTTT. It yields the protein CAWSVQGSTDTQYF.

V usage is TRBV12-3 or TRBV12-4 and J usage is TRBJ2-5; D is unresolved. V was clipped by 4 bases and J by 4 bases, with 7 bases between them. The CDR3 consists of 12 residues. In DNA, the CDR3 is TGTGCCAGCAGTTGGTCGGGAGAGACCCAGTACTTC. Protein product: CASSWSGETQYF.

This clone was seen only once. This rearrangement joins TRBV6-2 or TRBV6-3 to TRBJ2-4, with 7 bases matching TRBD2. There are 15 residues in the CDR3. J gave up 6 bases and V 5 bases, and 10 bases lay outside the gene matches. Germline V lookup: CDR1 MNHEY, CDR2 SVGEGT. The CDR3: CASSLSGGRGNIQYF. The CDR3 DNA reads as TGTGCCAGCAGTCTCTCTGGGGGGAGGGGAAACATTCAGTACTTC.

The chain employs TRBV4-1 and TRBJ1-2; 9 nucleotides align to TRBD1. The CDR3 runs to 16 residues. Germline V CDR1 and CDR2: MGHRA, YSYEKL. The ends lost 0 bases at V and 2 bases at J; junction bases unmatched: 4. The CDR3 DNA is TGCGCCAGCAGCCAAGATGGACAGGGGCGCAACTATGGCTACACCTTC. Amino acids: CASSQDGQGRNYGYTF.

CDR3 sequence: CASSQDGVVTDTQYF. CDR3 in DNA: TGTGCCAGCAGCCAAGACGGTGTGGTTACAGATACGCAGTATTTT. The chain couples TRBV4-2 to TRBJ2-3; D gene ambiguous. This CDR3 is built from 15 residues. V lost 0 bases and J 3 bases, leaving 10 bases between the germline ends. Germline V gene lookup returns CDR1 LGHNA and CDR2 YNFKEQ.

This rearrangement joins TRBV18 to TRBJ2-5, with D possibly TRBD1 on 7 matching bases. There are 13 residues in the CDR3. Germline-derived CDR1 and CDR2 are KGHSH and LQKENI. Trimming stripped 4 bases from V and 5 bases from J, with 11 bases between. CDR3 protein: CASSLQGGETQYF. CDR3 coding DNA: TGTGCCAGCTCACTTCAGGGGGGCGAGACCCAGTACTTC.

This chain joins TRBV5-1 and TRBJ2-1, with 7 bases matching TRBD1. The V gene end was trimmed by 0 bases and the J gene end by 5 bases; junction bases not matched to a gene: 8. Per germline, CDR1 SGHRS and CDR2 YFSETQ. There are 16 residues in the CDR3. Here the CDR3 reads CASSLGGTGADNEQFF. Here the CDR3 DNA reads TGCGCCAGCAGCTTGGGGGGTACAGGGGCGGACAATGAGCAGTTCTTC.

The chain uses TRBV4-1 and TRBJ2-1; TRBD2 aligns across 9 bases. The V gene's germline CDR1 is MGHRA and CDR2 YSYEKL. Germline trimming cut 6 bases from V and 4 bases from J; bases unmatched to any gene: 4. CDR3 size: 14 residues. The CDR3 is CASRGLAQYNEQFF. The CDR3 DNA reads TGCGCCAGCAGGGGACTAGCACAATACAATGAGCAGTTCTTC.

V gene TRBV6-1 combines with J gene TRBJ2-1; 7 nucleotides match TRBD2. The V and J ends lost 0 bases and 5 bases, in that order; junction bases with no gene match: 4. CDR3 length: 15 amino acids. Per the germline V gene, CDR1 is MNHNS and CDR2 is SASEGT. The CDR3: CASSEAGGADNEQFF. The CDR3 coding sequence is TGTGCCAGCAGTGAAGCGGGAGGGGCCGACAATGAGCAGTTCTTC.